The T cell receptor (beta chain) described here comes from a study of CD8+ T cells in alopecia areata. Findings and limits, study-wide: Sharing of TCRs across patients appeared less clear than in mice, possibly for HLA-related reasons. Higher clonality and more expanded CD8+ clones appeared in lesional than normal scalp.

This clone was observed a few times. The antigen is undetermined. This CDR3 is 14 amino acids long. The germline V gene encodes CDR1 SSHAT and CDR2 FNYEAQ (reference sequence). V lost 2 bases and J 4 bases, leaving 11 bases between the germline ends. T lymphocytes (CD4+ and CD8+) were sorted from PBMCs. In each case, RNA was isolated and then reverse transcribed into cDNA as the sequencing template. Generated by immunoSEQ multiplex PCR, the TCRdb table keeps only in-frame clones and is missing some. The sample holds roughly 150,000 clones, 55% seen once. The rearrangement joins TRBV7-7 to TRBJ2-5; TRBD1 might be the D (5 bases). The TCR was taken from a human donor in good health. Sequencing was carried out using CD4+ T cells sorted from blood. The CDR3 loop reads CASSLHGRVETQYF. CDR3 DNA: TGTGCCAGCAGCTTACACGGCAGGGTAGAGACCCAGTACTTC.